What follows is one TCR beta chain and its context. This clonotype was detected only a few times. What antigen it recognizes has not been identified. Base quality data are lacking; no much larger clone is found one base away. The data are from a study of identical twins (dated by TCRdb to 2015 to 2016). Background for the entire study: The study deep-sequenced TCR alpha and beta repertoires from monozygotic twins, unrelated adults of various ages and cord blood to test whether fetal clonotypes persist. To rule out contamination, replicate twin experiments were performed at different times with different library preparation protocols.

CDR3 length: 14 amino acids, cysteine to phenylalanine. The CDR3 DNA has 42 bases and is translated from base 1. CDR1 SEHNR and CDR2 FQNEAQ are derived from the germline V gene (reference sequence). The junction shows trimming of 5 bases on V and 4 bases on J, and the gene matches do not reach 7 bases of it. Findings and caveats that apply to the study as a whole: Out-of-frame TCR alpha sequences shared between twins showed an excess of low generation-probability sequences compared with coincidental sharing between unrelated individuals. Recombination models systematically underestimated out-of-frame TCR alpha sharing in monozygotic twins but agreed with sharing between unrelated individuals. Fewer insertions were carried by abundant cord blood beta clonotypes; a weaker similar trend was observed in young adult naive repertoires, while no such trend was observed in memory repertoires. Because the same donors could not be followed over many years, the conclusions depended on cross-sectional statistical analysis. A weaker excess of twin sharing was found in beta out-of-frame sequences because the signal-to-noise ratio was lowered by fewer shared sequences. Invariant T cells such as MAIT and iNKT could partly confound zero-insertion analyses, though diverse VJ usage argued against this for most clonotypes.

The library was made by 5' RACE. The sample was run on an Illumina HiSeq 2000. Template switching added a universal primer binding site, and the final cDNA carried a unique molecular identifier that allowed TCR cDNA molecules to be counted accurately. First-strand cDNA for TCR alpha and beta chains was synthesized from specific primers in the conserved constant-segment region. To control for contamination, each cDNA library was double barcoded with a SMART-Mk sample barcode plus Illumina barcodes. Two successive PCR steps introduced TruSeq adapter sequences along with Illumina sample barcodes. The Illumina HiSeq platform was used with custom primers to sequence TCR alpha and beta cDNA libraries. Per the authors' processing: Unique molecular identifiers were extracted from raw reads with MiGEC, and CDR3 positions were determined with MiXCR. For each individual, recombination models were inferred using an EM algorithm with the repgenHMM and IGoR tools. The tcR package in R was used for shared clonotype analysis, with sharing normalized by the product of cloneset sizes. To study raw recombination without the effects of thymic and clonal selection, out-of-frame nonproductive sequences were analyzed. The public reads were run again by TCRdb, first through fastp at Q25 and then through MiXCR, and only productive beta chains were kept. Rows matching on CDR3 protein sequence are summarized as one entry with the most common DNA and genes. Clone size and V and J calls follow TCRdb, not the original study. For this sample there are some 660,000 distinct CDR3 sequences; 8.5% to 9% appear just once. Around 0.98% of the sample rests with the top ten.

Only healthy Caucasian donors were included. Three pairs of female monozygotic twins, all aged 18 to 29 years, were included in the twin cohort. Peripheral blood mononuclear cells were used as the source from which RNA for TCR libraries was isolated. The data also belong to a second study, concerning yellow fever vaccine responses in identical twins. The second source states: According to the authors, the vaccine-induced T cell response in identical twins seemed to be partly convergent and partly specific to each individual. In the study, vaccine-responding T cell clones were precisely tracked in identical twins.

The sequence joins TRBV7-9 to TRBJ2-7, with 8 bases aligning to TRBD1. Source material: PBMCs. The sequence derives from a woman in her late teens or twenties in good health. The sequence in DNA is TGTGCCAGCAGCCGACCGACAGGGGATTACGAGCAGTACTTC. It specifies CASSRPTGDYEQYF.